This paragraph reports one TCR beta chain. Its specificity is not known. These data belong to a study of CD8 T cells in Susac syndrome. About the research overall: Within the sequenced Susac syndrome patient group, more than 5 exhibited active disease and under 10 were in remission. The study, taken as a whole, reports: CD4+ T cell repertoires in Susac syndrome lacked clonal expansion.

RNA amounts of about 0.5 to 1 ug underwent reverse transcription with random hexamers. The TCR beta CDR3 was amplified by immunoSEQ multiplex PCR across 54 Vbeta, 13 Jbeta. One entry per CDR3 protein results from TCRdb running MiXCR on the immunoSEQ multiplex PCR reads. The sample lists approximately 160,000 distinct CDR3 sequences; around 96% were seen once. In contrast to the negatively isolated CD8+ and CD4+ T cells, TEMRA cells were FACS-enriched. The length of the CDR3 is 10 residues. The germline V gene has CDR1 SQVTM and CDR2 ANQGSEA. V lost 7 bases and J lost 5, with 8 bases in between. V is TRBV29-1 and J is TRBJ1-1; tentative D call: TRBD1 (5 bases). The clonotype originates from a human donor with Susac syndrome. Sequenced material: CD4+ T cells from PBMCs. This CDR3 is CSAGGTEAFF. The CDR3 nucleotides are TGCAGCGCCGGGGGGACTGAAGCTTTCTTT.